The entry below gives a single TCR beta chain sequence along with its context. The data were taken from a study of blood T cell repertoires in COVID-19. Across the study: Collection of acute and convalescent COVID-19 samples took place in the United States, Italy and Spain.

Patients from Seattle were sampled longitudinally, starting during active infection. The V gene lost 6 bases and the J gene lost 5 bases, with 20 bases spanning the gap. Germline V CDR1 and CDR2: LNHDA, SQIVND (reference sequence). The CDR3 is 15 amino acids. In the study's own analysis: Reference gene primer amplification yielded estimated nucleated cell counts. Measured with immunoSEQ multiplex PCR; TCRdb has only the in-frame clones, and not every one. The DNA was the basis for D and trimming; V, J and clone size are from that table. Of about 89,000 clones listed, just under 80% are singletons. The sequence was obtained from a man in his sixties or seventies with COVID-19, enrolled during active disease. Source material: peripheral blood. The J gene is TRBJ2-7, the V gene TRBV19, with unresolved D. CDR3 DNA: TGTGCCAGTAGCTTCACTCCCCGTGAATCCGACGAGCAGTACTTC. It translates to CASSFTPRESDEQYF.